Below are 4 T cell receptor beta chains sequenced from a single sample in a study of cytomegalovirus exposure and HLA in healthy donors. Produced via immunoSEQ multiplex PCR; TCRdb's table is partial and in-frame only. The table shows 150,000 to 200,000 clones, with roughly 84% occurring only once. Sequencing was carried out using PBMCs. The receptors stem from a young woman in good health and CMV-seropositive.

This clone was seen a handful of times. The chain joins TRBV5-1 to TRBJ1-6; D is uncertain. Germline CDR1 is SGHRS and CDR2 is YFSETQ. V gave up 0 bases and J gave up 6 bases, with 7 bases separating them. The CDR3 loop spans 14 amino acids. The CDR3 DNA reads as TGCGCCAGCAGCTTGGTTCACACTAATTCACCCCTCCACTTT. Protein product: CASSLVHTNSPLHF.

V and J are TRBV18 and TRBJ2-7; 8 positions match TRBD1. CDR1 is KGHSH and CDR2 is LQKENI in the germline V gene. The CDR3 spans 16 residues. With 2 bases clipped from V and 3 bases from J, the junction kept 9 bases outside the gene matches. CDR3 region: CASSPKGGQGIYEQYF. The CDR3 bases are TGTGCCAGCTCACCAAAGGGCGGACAGGGAATCTACGAGCAGTACTTC.

The chain has TRBV9 and TRBJ1-6, with 7 bases fitting TRBD1. Trimming took 2 bases from V and 8 from J; bases not matched to a gene: 7. Germline CDR1 reads SGDLS; CDR2 reads YYNGEE. CDR3 size: 15 residues. CDR3 loop: CASSVMTGPDSPLHF. The CDR3 DNA reads TGTGCCAGCAGCGTCATGACAGGGCCGGATTCACCCCTCCACTTT. The whole variable domain, remainder taken from reference TRBV9 and TRBJ1-6, is DSGVTQTPKHLITATGQRVTLRCSPRSGDLSVYWYQQSLDQGLQFLIQYYNGEERAKGNILERFSAQQFPDLHSELNLSSLELGDSALYFCASSVMTGPDSPLHFGNGTRLTVT.

The CDR3 loop reads CASSIQGAAFF. The CDR3 coding sequence is TGTGCCAGCAGCATACAGGGGGCGGCTTTCTTT. The chain joins TRBV21-1 to TRBJ1-1; TRBD1 is the table's D call, not checked against the DNA. TRBV21-1 is annotated as a pseudogene. This CDR3 has 11 residues.